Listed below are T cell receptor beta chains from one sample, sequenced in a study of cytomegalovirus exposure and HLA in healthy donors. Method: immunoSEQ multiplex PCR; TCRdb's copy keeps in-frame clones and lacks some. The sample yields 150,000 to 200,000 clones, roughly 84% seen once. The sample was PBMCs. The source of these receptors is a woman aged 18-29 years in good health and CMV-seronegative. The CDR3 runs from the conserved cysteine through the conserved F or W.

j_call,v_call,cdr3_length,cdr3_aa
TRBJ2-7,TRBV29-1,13,CSVGGSSSYEQYF
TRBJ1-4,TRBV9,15,CASSVAGQPNEKLFF
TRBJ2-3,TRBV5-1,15,CASSLWRDSRDTQYF
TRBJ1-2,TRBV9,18,CASSAGQGVSVANYGYTF
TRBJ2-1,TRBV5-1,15,CASSLAWSSYNEQFF
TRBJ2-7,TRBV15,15,CATSRDPRGAYEQYF
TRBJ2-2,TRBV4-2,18,CASSQDASSGGASGELFF
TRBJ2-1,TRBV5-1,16,CASSPTSGGVYNEQFF
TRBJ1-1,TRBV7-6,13,CASSSTVNTEAFF
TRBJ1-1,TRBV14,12,CASSQVSTEAFF
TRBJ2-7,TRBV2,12,CASSASSYEQYF
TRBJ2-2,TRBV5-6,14,CASSLVGGPGELFF
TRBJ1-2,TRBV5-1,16,CASSRRPGILDPGYTF
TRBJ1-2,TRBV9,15,CASSPKGQGNYGYTF
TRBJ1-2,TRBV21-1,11,CASAQTYGYTF
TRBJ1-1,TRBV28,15,CASSLGQGANTEAFF
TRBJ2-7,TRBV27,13,CAKQGFSYYEQYF
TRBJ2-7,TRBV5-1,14,CASSASRGGDEQYF
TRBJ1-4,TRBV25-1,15,CASSYLGQANEKLFF
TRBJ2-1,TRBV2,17,CASSTPASGGVGGEQFF
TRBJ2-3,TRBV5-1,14,CASHTGGVTDTQYF
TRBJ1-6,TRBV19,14,CASSTDRSNSPLHF
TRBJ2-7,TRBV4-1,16,CASSQVVDRRIYEQYF
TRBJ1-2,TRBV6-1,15,CASSEAGTYNYGYTF
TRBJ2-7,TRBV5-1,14,CASSFSDRAYEQYF
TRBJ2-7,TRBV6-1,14,CASRETGAAYEQYF
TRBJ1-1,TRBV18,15,CASSPQNGQNTEAFF
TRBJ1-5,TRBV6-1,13,CASIQGGGQPQHF
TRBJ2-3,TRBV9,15,CASSFLGGIGDTQYF
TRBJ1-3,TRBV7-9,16,CASRAQGARAGNTIYF
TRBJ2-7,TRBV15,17,CATSRDFCGLFNCEQYF
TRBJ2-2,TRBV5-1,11,CASSDTGELFF
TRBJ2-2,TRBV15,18,CATSRFSAGTPGTGELFF
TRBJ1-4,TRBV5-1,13,CASARALNEKLFF
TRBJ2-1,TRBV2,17,CASSREMTSGGMDEQFF
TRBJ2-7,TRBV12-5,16,CASGLVMGQGVAEQYF
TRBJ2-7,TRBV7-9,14,CASSFDGYSYEQYF
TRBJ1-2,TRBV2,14,CASFKGTGVGGYTF
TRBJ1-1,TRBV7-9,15,CAMGDRGPQNTEAFF
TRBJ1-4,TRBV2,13,CASNPDRAEKLFF
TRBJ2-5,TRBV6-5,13,CASSLNSRETQYF
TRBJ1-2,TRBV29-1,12,CSVLAGNYGYTF
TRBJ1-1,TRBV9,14,CASSAAQGSTEAFF
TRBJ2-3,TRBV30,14,CAWSVGGAGDTQYF